This TCR beta chain was documented in a study of cytomegalovirus exposure and HLA in healthy donors. Study-level background: The 120 million or so unique TCR beta sequences, from some 170 million T cells, were found by an earlier analysis.

Findings and caveats of the study: Common viral pathogens (according to a later analysis) appeared linked to several of the most significant clusters. According to an earlier analysis, most TCR beta V segments yielded productive rearrangements about 87% or about 30% of the time.

Germline V lookup: CDR1 SGDLS, CDR2 YYNGEE. There are 17 residues in the CDR3. J lost 4 bases, V lost 3 bases, and 9 bases had no gene match. PCR involved 60 Vbeta and 13 Jbeta primers. TCRdb's table, derived via immunoSEQ multiplex PCR, lists solely in-frame clones and lacks some. The table has 200,000 to 250,000 clones, 80% to 85% seen once. Turning to this clone: As yet, its antigen is unknown.

The rearrangement links TRBV9 to TRBJ2-1, with 11 nucleotides matching TRBD2. Sequenced input: PBMCs. The TCR sequence derives from a woman in her forties in good health and CMV-seronegative. The CDR3 protein is CASSDPGLAEEYNEQFF. DNA for the CDR3: TGTGCCAGCAGCGACCCGGGACTAGCGGAAGAGTACAATGAGCAGTTCTTC.